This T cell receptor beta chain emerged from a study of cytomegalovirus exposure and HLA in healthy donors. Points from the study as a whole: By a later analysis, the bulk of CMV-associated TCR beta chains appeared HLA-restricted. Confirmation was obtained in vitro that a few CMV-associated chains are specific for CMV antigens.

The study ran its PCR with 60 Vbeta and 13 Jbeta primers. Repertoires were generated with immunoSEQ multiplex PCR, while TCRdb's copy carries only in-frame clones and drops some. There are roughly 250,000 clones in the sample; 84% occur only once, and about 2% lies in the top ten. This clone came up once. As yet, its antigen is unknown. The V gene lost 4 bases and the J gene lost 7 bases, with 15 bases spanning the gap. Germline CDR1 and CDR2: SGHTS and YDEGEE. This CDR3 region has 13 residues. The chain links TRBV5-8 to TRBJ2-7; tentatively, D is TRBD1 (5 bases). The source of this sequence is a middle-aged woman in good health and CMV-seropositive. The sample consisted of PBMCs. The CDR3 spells CASSRKGPPEQYF. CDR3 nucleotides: TGTGCCAGCAGCAGGAAGGGGCCTCCGGAGCAGTACTTC.